The source of this TCR beta chain is a study of CD8 T cells in Susac syndrome. Overall study results and limits: The Susac syndrome CD4+ T cell repertoires displayed no clonal expansion.

V was trimmed by 4 bases and J by 1 base, leaving 13 bases between them. The CDR3 has 14 amino acids. Germline CDR1 GTSNPN, CDR2 SVGIG (reference sequence). Reverse transcription of roughly 0.45 to 1 ug RNA used random hexamers. A multiplex approach, immunoSEQ multiplex PCR, amplified TCR beta CDR3 across 54 Vbeta and 13 Jbeta. MiXCR was run by TCRdb on the immunoSEQ multiplex PCR reads, yielding one entry per CDR3 protein. Of under 200,000 distinct CDR3 sequences in the sample, approximately 94% were seen once. On this clonotype itself: Its antigen is currently unknown.

Recently defined diagnostic criteria classed the Susac syndrome patients as definite or probable. TEMRA cells were enriched by FACS, while CD8+ and CD4+ T cells were obtained through a negative isolation that was performed magnetically. Sequenced material: CD4+ T cells from PBMCs. The origin of this receptor is a human donor with Susac syndrome. The V call is TRBV30, the J call TRBJ1-1; D is undetermined. The CDR3 here is CAWIGAGRNTEAFF. The CDR3 bases are TGTGCCTGGATAGGAGCCGGGAGGAACACTGAAGCTTTCTTT.